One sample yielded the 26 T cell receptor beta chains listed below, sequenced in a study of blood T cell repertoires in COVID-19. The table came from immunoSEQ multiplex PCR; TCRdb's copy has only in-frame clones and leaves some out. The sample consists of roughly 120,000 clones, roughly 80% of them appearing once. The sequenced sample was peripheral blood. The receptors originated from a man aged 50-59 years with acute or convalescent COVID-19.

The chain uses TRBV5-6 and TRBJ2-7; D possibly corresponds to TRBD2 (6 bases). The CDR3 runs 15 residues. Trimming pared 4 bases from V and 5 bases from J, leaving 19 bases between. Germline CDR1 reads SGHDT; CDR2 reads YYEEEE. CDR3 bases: TGTGCCAGCAGCCCCCGGCTCTCGGGAGTGAACGAGCAGTACTTC. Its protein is CASSPRLSGVNEQYF.

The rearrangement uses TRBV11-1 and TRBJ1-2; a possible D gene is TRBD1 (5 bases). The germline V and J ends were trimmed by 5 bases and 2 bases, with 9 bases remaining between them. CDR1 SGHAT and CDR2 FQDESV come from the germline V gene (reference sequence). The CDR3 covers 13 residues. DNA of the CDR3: TGTGCCAGCAGCGCGGACACGAACTATGGCTACACCTTC. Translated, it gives CASSADTNYGYTF.

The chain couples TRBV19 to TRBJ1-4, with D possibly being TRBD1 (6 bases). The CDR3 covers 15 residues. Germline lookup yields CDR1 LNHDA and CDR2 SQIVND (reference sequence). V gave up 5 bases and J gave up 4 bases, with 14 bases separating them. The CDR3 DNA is TGTGCCAGTAGTCTACAGGACAGTCGTAATGAAAAACTGTTTTTT. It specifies CASSLQDSRNEKLFF.

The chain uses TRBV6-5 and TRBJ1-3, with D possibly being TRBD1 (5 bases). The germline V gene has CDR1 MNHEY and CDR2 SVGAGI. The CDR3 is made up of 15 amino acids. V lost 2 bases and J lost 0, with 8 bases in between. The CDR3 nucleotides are TGTGCCAGCAGTTACGGCGGGGGCTCTGGAAACACCATATATTTT. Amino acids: CASSYGGGSGNTIYF.

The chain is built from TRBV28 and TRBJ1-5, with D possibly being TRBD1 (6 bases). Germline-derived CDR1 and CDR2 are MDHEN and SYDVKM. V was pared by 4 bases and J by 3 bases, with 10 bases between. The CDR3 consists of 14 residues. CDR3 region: CASSSDRFNQPQHF. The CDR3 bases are TGTGCCAGCAGTTCCGACAGGTTCAATCAGCCCCAGCATTTT.

This chain's CDR3 is CASSLELAAHNEQFF. The CDR3 nucleotides read TGCGCCAGCAGCTTGGAGCTAGCGGCCCACAATGAGCAGTTCTTC. V usage is TRBV5-1 and J usage is TRBJ2-1; TRBD2 matches 7 bases. The length of the CDR3 is 15 residues. V lost 0 bases and J lost 5; bases outside the gene matches: 5. CDR1 SGHRS and CDR2 YFSETQ come from the germline V gene.

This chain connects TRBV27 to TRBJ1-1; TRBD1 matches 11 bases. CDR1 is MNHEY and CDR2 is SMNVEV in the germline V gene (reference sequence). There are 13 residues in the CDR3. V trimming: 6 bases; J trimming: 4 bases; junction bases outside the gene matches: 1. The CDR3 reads CASSGQGATEAFF. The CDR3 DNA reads TGTGCCAGCAGCGGACAGGGGGCCACTGAAGCTTTCTTT.

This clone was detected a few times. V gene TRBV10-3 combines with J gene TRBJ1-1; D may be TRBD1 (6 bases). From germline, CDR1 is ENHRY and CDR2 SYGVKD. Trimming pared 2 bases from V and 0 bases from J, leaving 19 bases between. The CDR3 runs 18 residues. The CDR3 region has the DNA TGTGCCATCAGTGAGGGGGCAGGGGAGATCCTCATGAACACTGAAGCTTTCTTT. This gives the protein CAISEGAGEILMNTEAFF.

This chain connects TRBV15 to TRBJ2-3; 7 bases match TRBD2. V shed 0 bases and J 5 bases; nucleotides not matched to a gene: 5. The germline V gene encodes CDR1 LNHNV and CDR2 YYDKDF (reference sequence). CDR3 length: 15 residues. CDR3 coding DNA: TGTGCCACCAGCAGAGACCCGGGAGGAGTAGATACGCAGTATTTT. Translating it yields CATSRDPGGVDTQYF.

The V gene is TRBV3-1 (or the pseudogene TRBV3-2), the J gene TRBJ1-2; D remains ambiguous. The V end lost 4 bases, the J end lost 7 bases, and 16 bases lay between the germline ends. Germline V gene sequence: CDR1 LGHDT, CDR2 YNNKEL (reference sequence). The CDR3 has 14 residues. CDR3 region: CASSPSPRLAGYTF. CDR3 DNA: TGTGCCAGCAGCCCCAGTCCCAGGCTGGCTGGCTACACCTTC.

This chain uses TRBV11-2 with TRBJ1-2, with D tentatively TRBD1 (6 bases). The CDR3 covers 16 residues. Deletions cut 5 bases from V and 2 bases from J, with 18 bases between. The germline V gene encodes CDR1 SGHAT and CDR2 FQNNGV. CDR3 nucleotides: TGTGCCAGCAGCACACAAAACAGGGCGGCAAACTATGGCTACACCTTC. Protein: CASSTQNRAANYGYTF.

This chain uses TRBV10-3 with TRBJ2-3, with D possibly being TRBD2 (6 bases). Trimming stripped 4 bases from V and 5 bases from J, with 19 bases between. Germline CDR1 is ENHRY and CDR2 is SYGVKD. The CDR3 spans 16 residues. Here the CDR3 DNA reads TGTGCCATCAGTGCCCACCTGGGGACGGAGGGAGATACGCAGTATTTT. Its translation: CAISAHLGTEGDTQYF.

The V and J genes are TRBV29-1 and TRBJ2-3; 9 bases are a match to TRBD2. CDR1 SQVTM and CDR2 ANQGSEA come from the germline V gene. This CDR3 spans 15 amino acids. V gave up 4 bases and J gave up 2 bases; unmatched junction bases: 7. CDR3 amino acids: CSVALLAGLTDTQYF. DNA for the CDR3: TGCAGCGTTGCTCTTCTAGCGGGGCTCACAGATACGCAGTATTTT.

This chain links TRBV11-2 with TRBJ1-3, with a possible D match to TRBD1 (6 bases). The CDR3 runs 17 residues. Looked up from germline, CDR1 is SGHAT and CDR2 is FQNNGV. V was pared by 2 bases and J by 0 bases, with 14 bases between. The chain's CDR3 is CASSLSTGRDSGNTIYF. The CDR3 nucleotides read TGTGCCAGCAGCTTAAGTACAGGGCGAGACTCTGGAAACACCATATATTTT. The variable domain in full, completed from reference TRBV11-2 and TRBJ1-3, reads EAGVAQSPRYKIIEKRQSVAFWCNPISGHATLYWYQQILGQGPKLLIQFQNNGVVDDSQLPKDRFSAERLKGVDSTLKIQPAKLEDSAVYLCASSLSTGRDSGNTIYFGEGSWLTVV.

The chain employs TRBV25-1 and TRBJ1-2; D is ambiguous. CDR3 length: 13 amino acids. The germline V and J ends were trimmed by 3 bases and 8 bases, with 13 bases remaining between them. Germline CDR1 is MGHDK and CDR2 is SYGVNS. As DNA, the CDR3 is TGTGCCAGCAGTGAGCCGAGGGCAGGAGGCTACACCTTC. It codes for CASSEPRAGGYTF.

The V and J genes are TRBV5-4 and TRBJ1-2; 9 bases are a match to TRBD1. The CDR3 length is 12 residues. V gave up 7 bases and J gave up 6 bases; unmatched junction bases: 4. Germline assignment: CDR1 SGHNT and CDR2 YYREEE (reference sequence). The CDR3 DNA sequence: TGTGCCAGCTCCCGGACAGGGGATGGCTACACCTTC. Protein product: CASSRTGDGYTF.

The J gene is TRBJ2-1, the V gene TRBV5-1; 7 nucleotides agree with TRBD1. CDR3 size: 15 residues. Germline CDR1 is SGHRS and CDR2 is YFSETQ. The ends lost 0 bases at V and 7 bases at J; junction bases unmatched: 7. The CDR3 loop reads CASSLAGTAANEQFF. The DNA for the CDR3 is TGCGCCAGCAGCTTGGCTGGGACAGCTGCTAATGAGCAGTTCTTC.

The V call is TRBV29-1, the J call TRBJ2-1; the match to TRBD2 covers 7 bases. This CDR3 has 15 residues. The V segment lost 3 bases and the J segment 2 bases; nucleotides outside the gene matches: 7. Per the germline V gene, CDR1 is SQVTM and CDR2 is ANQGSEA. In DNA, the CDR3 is TGCAGCGTTGAGATTTCCGGGGGGACCTACAATGAGCAGTTCTTC. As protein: CSVEISGGTYNEQFF.

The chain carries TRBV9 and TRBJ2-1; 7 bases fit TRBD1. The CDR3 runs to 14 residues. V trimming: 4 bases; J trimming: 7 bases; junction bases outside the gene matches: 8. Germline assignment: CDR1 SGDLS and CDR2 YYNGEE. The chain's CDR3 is CASSPQTGLNEQFF. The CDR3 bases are TGTGCCAGCAGCCCACAGACAGGGCTAAATGAGCAGTTCTTC.

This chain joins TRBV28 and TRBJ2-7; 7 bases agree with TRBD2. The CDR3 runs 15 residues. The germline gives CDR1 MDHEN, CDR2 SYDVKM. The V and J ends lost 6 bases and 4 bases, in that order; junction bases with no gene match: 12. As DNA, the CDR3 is TGTGCCAGCAGCCTCCCTTCGGGGGGTAGGTACGAGCAGTACTTC. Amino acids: CASSLPSGGRYEQYF.

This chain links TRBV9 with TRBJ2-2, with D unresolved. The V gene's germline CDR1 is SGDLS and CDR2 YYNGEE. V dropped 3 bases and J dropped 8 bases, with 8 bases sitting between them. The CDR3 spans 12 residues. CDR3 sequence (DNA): TGTGCCAGCAGCGACGGAGTGGGGGAGCTGTTTTTT. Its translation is CASSDGVGELFF. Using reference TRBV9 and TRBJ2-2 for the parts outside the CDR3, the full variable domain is DSGVTQTPKHLITATGQRVTLRCSPRSGDLSVYWYQQSLDQGLQFLIQYYNGEERAKGNILERFSAQQFPDLHSELNLSSLELGDSALYFCASSDGVGELFFGEGSRLTVL.

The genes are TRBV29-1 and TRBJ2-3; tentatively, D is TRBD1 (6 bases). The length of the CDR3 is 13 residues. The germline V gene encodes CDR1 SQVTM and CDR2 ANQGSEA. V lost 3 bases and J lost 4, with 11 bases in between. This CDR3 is CSVDYRAADTQYF. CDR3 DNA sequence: TGCAGCGTTGACTACAGGGCTGCAGATACGCAGTATTTT.

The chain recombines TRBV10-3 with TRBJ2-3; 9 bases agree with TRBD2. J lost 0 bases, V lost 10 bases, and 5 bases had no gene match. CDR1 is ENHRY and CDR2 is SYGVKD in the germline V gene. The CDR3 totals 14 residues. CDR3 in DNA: TGTGCCACCAAGACTAGCGGTAGCACAGATACGCAGTATTTT. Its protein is CATKTSGSTDTQYF.

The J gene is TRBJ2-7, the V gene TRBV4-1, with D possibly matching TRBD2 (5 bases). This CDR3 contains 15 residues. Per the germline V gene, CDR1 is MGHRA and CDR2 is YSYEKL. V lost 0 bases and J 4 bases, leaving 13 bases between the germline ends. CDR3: CASSQDPWEQYEQYF. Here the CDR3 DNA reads TGCGCCAGCAGCCAAGATCCGTGGGAGCAATACGAGCAGTACTTC.

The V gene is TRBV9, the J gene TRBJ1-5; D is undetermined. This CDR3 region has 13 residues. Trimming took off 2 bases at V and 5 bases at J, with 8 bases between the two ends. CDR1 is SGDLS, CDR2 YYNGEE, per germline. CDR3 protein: CASSVDWDQPQHF. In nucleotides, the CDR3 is TGTGCCAGCAGCGTGGACTGGGATCAGCCCCAGCATTTT.

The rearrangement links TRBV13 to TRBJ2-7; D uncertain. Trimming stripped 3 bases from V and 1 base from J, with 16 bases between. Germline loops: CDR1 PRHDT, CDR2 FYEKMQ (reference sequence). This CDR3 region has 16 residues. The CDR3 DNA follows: TGTGCCAGCAGCTTGACCCGACACATCAATTCCTACGAGCAGTACTTC. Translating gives CASSLTRHINSYEQYF. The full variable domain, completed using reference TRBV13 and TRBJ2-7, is AAGVIQSPRHLIKEKRETATLKCYPIPRHDTVYWYQQGPGQDPQFLISFYEKMQSDKGSIPDRFSAQQFSDYHSELNMSSLELGDSALYFCASSLTRHINSYEQYFGPGTRLTVT.